This TCR beta chain was found in a study of blood T cell repertoires in COVID-19 (dated by TCRdb to about 2020). Context from the whole study: Collaborator samples came from the United States, Italy and Spain and covered acute and convalescent phases of COVID-19. The material from the prospective study consisted of cDNA or gDNA derived from T cells, B-cell-depleted T cells, or PBMCs. Subjects who had been exposed to COVID-19, were actively infected with it, or had recovered from it provided the deeply sampled blood TCRbeta repertoires that made up the dataset. The repertoires were made available in a free public database intended to serve as a resource for research on the immune response to SARS-CoV-2. Samples were obtained from the ongoing ImmuneRACE study (first 160 participants) and from over 1,000 subjects provided by 6 global collaborators. The sample metadata nearly always contained a de-identified subject ID, COVID-19 status, age in years and sex. Where HLA class I and class II types were available, the types were taken from metadata supplied by the sample provider, not from assay-based typing. Paper-wide results and their limitations: The quantity of clinical and demographic metadata differed by source and by participant and was supplied without curation.

From the cysteine through the phenylalanine, the CDR3 covers 12 amino acids. The DNA shown is the 36-base CDR3, in frame from base 1. V sheds 3 bases and J sheds 8 bases, leaving 9 bases between their ends. In the germline V gene, CDR1 corresponds to KGHDR and CDR2 to SFDVKD. One collaborating source in Seattle enrolled patients during active infection and followed them longitudinally through the course of disease. Each collaborating institution followed its own protocols to collect whole blood in K2EDTA tubes. For TCRbeta analysis, collaborators shipped samples as frozen whole blood, isolated PBMCs, or DNA extracted from either of those sample types. Of note for this clone: Its cognate antigen has yet to be identified. There are no base qualities to consult, and no much larger clone falls within one base.

The immunoSEQ Assay, a bias-controlled multiplex PCR, was used to amplify TCRbeta CDR3 regions from genomic DNA. From the authors' description of their analysis: The number of nucleated cells in each sample was estimated by amplification of reference gene primers within the assay. To quantify the absolute abundance of each unique TCRbeta CDR3 rearrangement, sequence reads were collapsed and filtered. For each sample, productive Simpson clonality was calculated as the square root of Simpson's diversity index over productive rearrangements. TCRdb retrieved this table from immuneACCESS and kept in-frame rearrangements only. Not all clones are present; in checked studies, unresolved V genes account for under half, and no reason is known for the remainder. V, J and clone size are those of that table, while D and trimming were read from the DNA. Within this sample are a few hundred thousand clones, with around 89% of them counted one time only. Approximately 3% of the sample is in the top ten clones.

Sequencing used peripheral blood. This chain is built from TRBV24-1 and TRBJ1-2; the D gene cannot be resolved reliably. The receptor was isolated from a woman aged 25-40 years with COVID-19, enrolled during active disease. The DNA reads TGTGCCACCAGTGATAACAGTTGGGGCTACACCTTC. Translated, it gives CATSDNSWGYTF.